A selection of T cell receptor beta chains follows, all from one sample in a study of shared clonotypes between healthy human individuals. Method: immunoSEQ multiplex PCR; TCRdb's copy keeps in-frame clones and lacks some. Altogether fewer than 3 million clones are present, roughly 92% being singletons, with the ten largest covering 0.3% to 0.4%. The sample comprised naive CD4+ T cells from PBMCs. Receptor source: a man between 18 and 29 years old in good health. Some clones in this sample may be carry-over from other donors' samples. Each CDR3 is given with its conserved first and last residue. Each record gives: clone size, D gene, V gene, J gene, CDR3 DNA, CDR3 protein. A D gene is named only where the DNA matches it firmly. Clone size is stated in some rows and not others, as once, few, many or a class when expanded.

once	.	TRBV28	TRBJ2-2	TGTGCCAGTTGCCTGGGTCCCCGGGAGACCGGGGAGCTGTTTTTT	CASCLGPRETGELFF
.	.	TRBV5-1	TRBJ1-2	TGCGCCAGCAGCCGAGTTCCTCAGGAGACCTATGGCTACACCTTC	CASSRVPQETYGYTF
.	.	TRBV9	TRBJ2-1	TGTGCCAGCAGCGCTTTTATCGGGGGTGAGCAGTTCTTC	CASSAFIGGEQFF
.	.	TRBV15	TRBJ2-2	TGTGCCACCAGCAACGGACGTTACACCGGGGAGCTGTTTTTT	CATSNGRYTGELFF
.	TRBD2	TRBV15	TRBJ2-3	TGTGCCACCAGGACTAGCGGGGCCACAGATACGCAGTATTTT	CATRTSGATDTQYF
.	TRBD1	TRBV5-1	TRBJ2-7	TGCGCCAGCAGCTTGAGACAACAGGGGGCCTACGAGCAGTACTTC	CASSLRQQGAYEQYF
.	.	TRBV29-1	TRBJ1-1	TGCAGCGTGGCCCGGACAGCTACGAACACTGAAGCTTTCTTT	CSVARTATNTEAFF
.	.	TRBV11-1	TRBJ2-5	TGTGCCAGCAGCTTACGGGAACGAGAGACCCAGTACTTC	CASSLRERETQYF
.	TRBD1	TRBV7-3	TRBJ1-2	TGTGCCAGCAGCCTTGGACAGGGAAACTATGGCTACACCTTC	CASSLGQGNYGYTF
.	TRBD1	TRBV6-1	TRBJ1-5	TGTGCCAGCAGTACGACAGGGGGCGATCAGCCCCAGCATTTT	CASSTTGGDQPQHF
.	.	TRBV18	TRBJ2-5	TGTGCCAGCTCACCATTCCGCGACCAAGAGACCCAGTACTTC	CASSPFRDQETQYF
.	TRBD2	TRBV18	TRBJ2-5	TGTGCCAGCTCACCGGGACTAGCTCACCAAGAGACCCAGTACTTC	CASSPGLAHQETQYF
.	.	TRBV6-5	TRBJ2-7	TGTGCCAGCAGTGGTCCGACAGGACTCTACGAGCAGTACTTC	CASSGPTGLYEQYF
.	TRBD2	TRBV5-1	TRBJ2-3	TGCGCCAGCAGCTGGCTAGCGGCCGGCACAGATACGCAGTATTTT	CASSWLAAGTDTQYF
.	.	TRBV5-4	TRBJ2-2	TGTGCCAGCTCACTCGCGAGCGGTAACACCGGGGAGCTGTTTTTT	CASSLASGNTGELFF
.	TRBD2	TRBV7-9	TRBJ2-2	TGTGCCAGCAGCCCGAAGCGGGATAGCACCGGGGAGCTGTTTTTT	CASSPKRDSTGELFF
.	TRBD1	TRBV7-3	TRBJ2-1	TGTGCCAGCAGCTTACCTGGGACAGGGGGATACAATGAGCAGTTCTTC	CASSLPGTGGYNEQFF
.	.	TRBV28	TRBJ1-2	TGTGCCAGCAGGGGGACGTATGGGGGGAAAGGCTACACCTTC	CASRGTYGGKGYTF
.	.	TRBV5-1	TRBJ1-2	TGCGCCAGCAGCTTACAGGGAGGCTATGGCTACACCTTC	CASSLQGGYGYTF
.	.	TRBV28	TRBJ1-5	TGTGCCAGCACTATGGAGACCCCAGGTCTGCAGCCCCAGCATTTT	CASTMETPGLQPQHF
.	TRBD1	TRBV7-9	TRBJ2-7	TGTGCCAGCAGCCGCGGCGGACAGGGCCGCGAGCAGTACTTC	CASSRGGQGREQYF
.	TRBD1	TRBV7-3	TRBJ2-1	TGTGCCAGCAGCTCGCCGGGACAGGGGGCCAATGAGCAGTTCTTC	CASSSPGQGANEQFF
once	TRBD2	TRBV29-1	TRBJ2-1	TGCAGCGTTGAGGGGCTAGCGGGTAAGGATGAGCAGTTCTTC	CSVEGLAGKDEQFF
.	.	TRBV11-1	TRBJ2-6	TGTGCCAGCAGCCCGGGGGCCGGGGCCAACGTCCTGACTTTC	CASSPGAGANVLTF
.	TRBD1	TRBV6-5	TRBJ1-1	TGTGCCAGCAGTTATCAGGGGGCGCAAACTGAAGCTTTCTTT	CASSYQGAQTEAFF
.	.	TRBV30	TRBJ1-5	TGTGCCTGGAGTCCCCGGGGGACACGAAATCAGCCCCAGCATTTT	CAWSPRGTRNQPQHF
.	.	TRBV19	TRBJ2-7	TGTGCCAGTAGTACTAACAGGGAGCAGTACTTC	CASSTNREQYF
.	.	TRBV28	TRBJ2-5	TGTGCCAGCAGTTTACAGGGCGGGGAGACCCAGTACTTC	CASSLQGGETQYF
.	.	TRBV6-1	TRBJ1-5	TGTGCCAGCGCGGGGGCAGGGGATCAGCCCCAGCATTTT	CASAGAGDQPQHF
.	.	TRBV5-5	TRBJ1-2	TGTGCCAGCAGCTTGGCGGGCAACCCGTTGTCTAACTATGGCTACACCTTC	CASSLAGNPLSNYGYTF
.	.	TRBV18	TRBJ2-5	TGTGCCAGCTCACCCCGCGAAGAGACCCAGTACTTC	CASSPREETQYF
.	.	TRBV19	TRBJ2-2	TGTGCCAGTAGTCAAAGCGGGCGGAACACCGGGGAGCTGTTTTTT	CASSQSGRNTGELFF
.	.	TRBV2	TRBJ2-1	TGTGCCAGCAGTGAAGTCGTAGCGGTCCTTTCGGGAAATGAGCAGTTCTTC	CASSEVVAVLSGNEQFF
.	TRBD1	TRBV6-5	TRBJ2-1	TGTGCCAGCAGTTACGCGACAGGGACGTACAATGAGCAGTTCTTC	CASSYATGTYNEQFF
.	TRBD2	TRBV2	TRBJ2-2	TGTGCCAGCAGCCTTAGCGGGAGTCATGCCGGGGAGCTGTTTTTT	CASSLSGSHAGELFF
.	.	TRBV18	TRBJ1-2	TGTGCCAGCTCACCACCGGGCAGTCCCTTCTATGGCTACACCTTC	CASSPPGSPFYGYTF
.	.	TRBV11-2	TRBJ2-7	TGTGCCAGCAGAGGTTCGAAAGGGCGGGAAGGTTCCTACGAGCAGTACTTC	CASRGSKGREGSYEQYF
.	TRBD2	TRBV19	TRBJ2-1	TGTGCCAGTAGCTGGACTAGCGGGGGCTACAATGAGCAGTTCTTC	CASSWTSGGYNEQFF
.	TRBD2	TRBV9	TRBJ2-7	TGTGCCAGCAGCGTCCGGGGGGAGAGGTCCAACGAGCAGTACTTC	CASSVRGERSNEQYF
.	.	TRBV5-1	TRBJ2-2	TGCGCCAGCAGCTTGTCAGGACAAAACACCGGGGAGCTGTTTTTT	CASSLSGQNTGELFF